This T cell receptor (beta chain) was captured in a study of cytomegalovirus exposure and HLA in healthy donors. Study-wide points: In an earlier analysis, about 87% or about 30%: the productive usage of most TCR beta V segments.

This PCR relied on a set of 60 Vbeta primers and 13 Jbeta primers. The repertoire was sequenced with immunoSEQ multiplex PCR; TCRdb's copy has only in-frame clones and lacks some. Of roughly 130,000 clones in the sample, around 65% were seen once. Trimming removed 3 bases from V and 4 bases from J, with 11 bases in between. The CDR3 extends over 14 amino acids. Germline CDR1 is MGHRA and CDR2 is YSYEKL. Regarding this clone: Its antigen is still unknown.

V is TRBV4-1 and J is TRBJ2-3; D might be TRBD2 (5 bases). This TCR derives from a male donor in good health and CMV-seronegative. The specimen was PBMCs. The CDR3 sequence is CASSQGRGSDTQYF. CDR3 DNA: TGCGCCAGCAGCCAGGGTCGAGGGTCAGATACGCAGTATTTT.